This T cell receptor beta chain was recorded in a study of blood T cell repertoires in COVID-19. On the study more broadly: COVID-19 samples from acute and convalescent phases originated in the United States, Italy and Spain.

Authors' data handling: Using reference gene primer amplification, nucleated cell counts were estimated. Repertoires were generated with immunoSEQ multiplex PCR, while TCRdb's copy carries only in-frame clones and drops some. V and J calls and clone size are given by that table; D and trimming were obtained from the DNA. The sample yields more than 250,000 clones, 70% to 90% seen once. Germline loops: CDR1 MNHEY, CDR2 SVGEGT. With V trimmed by 2 bases and J by 4 bases, 3 bases remained unmatched. The CDR3 contains 14 residues. Two negative PCRs, clearance, or symptom resolution were required of recovered Cohort 3 donors.

The TCR originated in a middle-aged woman who had recovered from COVID-19. The V call is TRBV6-2 or TRBV6-3, the J call TRBJ1-2; TRBD1 agrees at 8 bases. The sequenced material came from PBMCs or T cells enriched from blood (not recorded which). CDR3 loop: CASSYLGQGYGYTF. Here the CDR3 DNA reads TGTGCCAGCAGTTACCTCGGACAGGGCTATGGCTACACCTTC.